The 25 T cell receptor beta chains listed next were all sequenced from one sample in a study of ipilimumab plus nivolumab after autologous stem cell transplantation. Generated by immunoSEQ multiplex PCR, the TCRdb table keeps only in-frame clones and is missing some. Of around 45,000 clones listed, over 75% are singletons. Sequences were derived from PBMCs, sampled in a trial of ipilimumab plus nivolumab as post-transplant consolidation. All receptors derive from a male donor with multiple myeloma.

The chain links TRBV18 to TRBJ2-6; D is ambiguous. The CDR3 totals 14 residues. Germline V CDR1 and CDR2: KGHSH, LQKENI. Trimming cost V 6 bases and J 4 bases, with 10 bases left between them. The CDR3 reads CASSLNAGANVLTF. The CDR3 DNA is TGTGCCAGCTCCCTTAATGCCGGGGCCAACGTCCTGACTTTC.

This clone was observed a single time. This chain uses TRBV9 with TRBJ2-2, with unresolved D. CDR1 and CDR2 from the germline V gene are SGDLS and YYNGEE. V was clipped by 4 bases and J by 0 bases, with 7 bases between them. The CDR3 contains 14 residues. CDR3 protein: CASSSRPNTGELFF. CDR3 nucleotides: TGTGCCAGCAGCTCGAGACCGAACACCGGGGAGCTGTTTTTT.

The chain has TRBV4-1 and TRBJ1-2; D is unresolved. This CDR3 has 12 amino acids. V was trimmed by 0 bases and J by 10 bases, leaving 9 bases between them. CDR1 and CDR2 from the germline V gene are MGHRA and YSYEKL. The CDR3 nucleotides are TGCGCCAGCAGCCAAGATATGGTGATCTACACCTTC. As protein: CASSQDMVIYTF.

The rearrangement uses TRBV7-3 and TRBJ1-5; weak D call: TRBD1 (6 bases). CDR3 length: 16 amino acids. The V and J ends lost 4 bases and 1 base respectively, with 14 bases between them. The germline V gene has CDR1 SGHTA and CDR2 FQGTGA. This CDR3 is CASSSRGVMSNQPQHF. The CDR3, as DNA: TGTGCCAGCAGCTCTAGGGGGGTGATGAGCAATCAGCCCCAGCATTTT.

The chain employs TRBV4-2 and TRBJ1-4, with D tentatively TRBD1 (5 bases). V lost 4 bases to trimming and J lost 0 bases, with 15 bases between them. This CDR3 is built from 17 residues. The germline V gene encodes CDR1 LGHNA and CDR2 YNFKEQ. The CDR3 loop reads CASSRGAVLATNEKLFF. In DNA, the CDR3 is TGTGCCAGCAGCCGAGGGGCAGTGCTTGCAACTAATGAAAAACTGTTTTTT.

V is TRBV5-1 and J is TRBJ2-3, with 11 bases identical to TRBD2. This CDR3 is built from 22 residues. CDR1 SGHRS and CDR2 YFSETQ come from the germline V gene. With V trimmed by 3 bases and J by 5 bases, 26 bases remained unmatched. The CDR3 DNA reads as TGCGCCAGCAGCTGGCAGCTCTTCCTAGCGGGGGGCGGCCCTGATAGTCAAGATACGCAGTATTTT. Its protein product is CASSWQLFLAGGGPDSQDTQYF.

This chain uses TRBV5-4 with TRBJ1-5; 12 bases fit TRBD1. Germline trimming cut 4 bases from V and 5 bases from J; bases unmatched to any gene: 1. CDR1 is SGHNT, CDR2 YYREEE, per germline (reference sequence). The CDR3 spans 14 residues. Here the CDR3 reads CASSRDRGHQPQHF. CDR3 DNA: TGTGCCAGCAGCAGGGACAGGGGGCATCAGCCCCAGCATTTT. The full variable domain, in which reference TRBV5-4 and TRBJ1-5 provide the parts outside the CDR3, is ETGVTQSPTHLIKTRGQQVTLRCSSQSGHNTVSWYQQALGQGPQFIFQYYREEENGRGNFPPRFSGLQFPNYSSELNVNALELDDSALYLCASSRDRGHQPQHFGDGTRLSIL.

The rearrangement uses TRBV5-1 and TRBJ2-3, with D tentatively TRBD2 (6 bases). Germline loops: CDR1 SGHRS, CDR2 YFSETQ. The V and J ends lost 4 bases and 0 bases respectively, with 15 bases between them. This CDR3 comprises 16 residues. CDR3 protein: CASSPGDWLSTDTQYF. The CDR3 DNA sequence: TGCGCCAGCAGCCCTGGGGACTGGCTCAGCACAGATACGCAGTATTTT.

The chain's CDR3 is CASSEGAGRETQYF. CDR3 DNA: TGTGCCAGCAGTGAAGGGGCCGGGCGGGAGACCCAGTACTTC. The chain has TRBV6-1 and TRBJ2-5; D gene uncertain. The CDR3 length is 14 residues. Germline assignment: CDR1 MNHNS and CDR2 SASEGT. Trimming stripped 1 base from V and 5 bases from J, with 11 bases between.

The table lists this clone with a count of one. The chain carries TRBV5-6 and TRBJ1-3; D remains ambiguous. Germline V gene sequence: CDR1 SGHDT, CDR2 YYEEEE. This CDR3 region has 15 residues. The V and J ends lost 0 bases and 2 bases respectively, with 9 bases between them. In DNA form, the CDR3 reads TGTGCCAGCAGCTTGGCGGGCGGTCCTGGAAACACCATATATTTT. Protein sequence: CASSLAGGPGNTIYF.

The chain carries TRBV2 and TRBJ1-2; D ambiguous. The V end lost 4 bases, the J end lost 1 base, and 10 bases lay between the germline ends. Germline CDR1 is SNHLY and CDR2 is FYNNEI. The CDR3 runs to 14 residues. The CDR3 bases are TGTGCCAGCAGTGGTCAGGTTAATAACTATGGCTACACCTTC. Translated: CASSGQVNNYGYTF.

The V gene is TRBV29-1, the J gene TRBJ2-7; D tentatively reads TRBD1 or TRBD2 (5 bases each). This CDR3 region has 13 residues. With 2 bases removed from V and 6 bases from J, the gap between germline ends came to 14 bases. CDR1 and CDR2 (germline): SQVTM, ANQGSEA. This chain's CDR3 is CSVELGRTGEQYF. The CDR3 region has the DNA TGCAGCGTTGAATTGGGGAGAACAGGCGAGCAGTACTTC.

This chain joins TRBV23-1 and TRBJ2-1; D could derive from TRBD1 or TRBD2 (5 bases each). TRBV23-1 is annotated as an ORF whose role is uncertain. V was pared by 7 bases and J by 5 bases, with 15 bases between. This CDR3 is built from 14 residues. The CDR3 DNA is TGCGCCAGCAACAAGGGGAGCCCCCACAATGAGCAGTTCTTC. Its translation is CASNKGSPHNEQFF.

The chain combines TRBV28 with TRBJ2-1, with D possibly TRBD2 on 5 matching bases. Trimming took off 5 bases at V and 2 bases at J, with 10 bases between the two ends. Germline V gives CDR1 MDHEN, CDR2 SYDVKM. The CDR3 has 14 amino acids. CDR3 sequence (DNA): TGTGCCAGCAGTGCGGGTGGGACCTACAATGAGCAGTTCTTC. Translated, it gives CASSAGGTYNEQFF.

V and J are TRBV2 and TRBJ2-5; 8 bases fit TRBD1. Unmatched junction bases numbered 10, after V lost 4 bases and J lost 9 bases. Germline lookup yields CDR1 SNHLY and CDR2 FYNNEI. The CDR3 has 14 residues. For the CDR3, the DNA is TGTGCCAGCAGTGTGGGACAGGCCCAAGGGGCCCAGTACTTC. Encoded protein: CASSVGQAQGAQYF.

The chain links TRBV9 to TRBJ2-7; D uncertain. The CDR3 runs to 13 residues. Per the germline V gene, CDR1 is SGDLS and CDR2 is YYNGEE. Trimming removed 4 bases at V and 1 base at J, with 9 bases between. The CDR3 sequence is CASSPQNSYEQYF. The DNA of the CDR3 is TGTGCCAGCAGCCCACAAAATTCCTACGAGCAGTACTTC.

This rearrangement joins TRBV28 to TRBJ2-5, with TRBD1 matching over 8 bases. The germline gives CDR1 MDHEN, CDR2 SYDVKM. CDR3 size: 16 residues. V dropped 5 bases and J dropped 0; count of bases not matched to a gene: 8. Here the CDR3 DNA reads TGTGCCAGCAGTGGAACCGGGACAGGACACCAAGAGACCCAGTACTTC. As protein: CASSGTGTGHQETQYF.

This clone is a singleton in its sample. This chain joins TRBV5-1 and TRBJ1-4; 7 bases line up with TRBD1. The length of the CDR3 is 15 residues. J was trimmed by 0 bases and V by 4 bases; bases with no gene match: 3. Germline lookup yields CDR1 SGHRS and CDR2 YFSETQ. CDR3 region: CASSLQGTTNEKLFF. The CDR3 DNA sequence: TGCGCCAGCAGCCTACAGGGGACAACTAATGAAAAACTGTTTTTT.

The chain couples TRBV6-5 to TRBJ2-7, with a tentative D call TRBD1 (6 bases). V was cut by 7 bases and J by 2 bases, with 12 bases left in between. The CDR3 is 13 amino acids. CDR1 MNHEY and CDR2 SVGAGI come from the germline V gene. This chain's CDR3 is CASTGKGAYEQYF. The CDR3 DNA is TGTGCCAGCACGGGTAAGGGGGCCTACGAGCAGTACTTC.

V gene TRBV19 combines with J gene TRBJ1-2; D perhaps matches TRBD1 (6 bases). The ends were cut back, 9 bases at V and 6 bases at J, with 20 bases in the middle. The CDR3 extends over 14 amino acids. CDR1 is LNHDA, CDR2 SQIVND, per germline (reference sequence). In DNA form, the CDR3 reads TGTGCCAGCAGAATGACAGGCATGTCTGATGGCTACACCTTC. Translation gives CASRMTGMSDGYTF.

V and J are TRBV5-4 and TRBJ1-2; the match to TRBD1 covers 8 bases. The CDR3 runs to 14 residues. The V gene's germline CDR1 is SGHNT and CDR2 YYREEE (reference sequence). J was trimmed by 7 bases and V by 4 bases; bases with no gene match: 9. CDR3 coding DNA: TGTGCCAGCAGCCCACCGGACAGGGCTCCTGGCTACACCTTC. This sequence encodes CASSPPDRAPGYTF. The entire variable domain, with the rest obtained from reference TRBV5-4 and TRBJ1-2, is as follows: ETGVTQSPTHLIKTRGQQVTLRCSSQSGHNTVSWYQQALGQGPQFIFQYYREEENGRGNFPPRFSGLQFPNYSSELNVNALELDDSALYLCASSPPDRAPGYTFGSGTRLTVV.

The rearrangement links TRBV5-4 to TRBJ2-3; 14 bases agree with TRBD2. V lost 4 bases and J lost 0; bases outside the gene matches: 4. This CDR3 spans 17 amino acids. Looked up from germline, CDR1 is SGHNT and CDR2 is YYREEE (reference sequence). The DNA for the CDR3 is TGTGCCAGCAGCCGGACTAGCGGGAGGTTCAGCACAGATACGCAGTATTTT. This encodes CASSRTSGRFSTDTQYF.

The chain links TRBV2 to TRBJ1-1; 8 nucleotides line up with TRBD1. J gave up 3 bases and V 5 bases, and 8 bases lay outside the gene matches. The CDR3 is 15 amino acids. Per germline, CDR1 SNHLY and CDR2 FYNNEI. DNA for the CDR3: TGTGCCAGCAGTCCGAGGACAGGGAGGGACACTGAAGCTTTCTTT. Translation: CASSPRTGRDTEAFF.

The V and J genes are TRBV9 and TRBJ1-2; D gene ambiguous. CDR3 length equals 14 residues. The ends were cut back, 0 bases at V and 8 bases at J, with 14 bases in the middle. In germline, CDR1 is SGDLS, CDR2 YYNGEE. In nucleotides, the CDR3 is TGTGCCAGCAGCGTAGGAGTCAGCCCCTCGGGCTACACCTTC. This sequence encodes CASSVGVSPSGYTF.

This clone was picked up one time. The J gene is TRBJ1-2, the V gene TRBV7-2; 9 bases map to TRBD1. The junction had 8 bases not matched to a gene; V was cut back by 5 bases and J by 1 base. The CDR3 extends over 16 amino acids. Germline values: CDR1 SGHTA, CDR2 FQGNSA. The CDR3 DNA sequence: TGTGCCAGCAGCACCCGGACAGGGGCAGATAACTATGGCTACACCTTC. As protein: CASSTRTGADNYGYTF.